This T cell receptor (beta chain) was identified during a study of OX40 agonist ivuxolimab in advanced cancers. A note on the overall study: Ivuxolimab was an agonistic, fully human IgG2 monoclonal antibody directed against OX40 (CD134), a costimulatory receptor. Peripheral TCRbeta sequencing was intended to test whether TCR sequence diversity was altered and clonal T-cell expansion was caused by ivuxolimab. Prior anti-PD-1, anti-PD-L1 or anti-CTLA-4 therapy was permitted, and checkpoint inhibitors had been received by around 40% of dose-escalation patients. A male proportion of roughly 80% and a mean age of 60 years, ranging from roughly 23 to 90, were recorded for the dose-escalation cohort. Partial responses occurred in three dose-escalation patients, of whom one had hepatocellular carcinoma and two had cutaneous melanoma. The paper reports the monotherapy dose-escalation portion (N of about 51 patients) of the phase I ivuxolimab trial. Of the roughly 51 dose-escalation patients, hepatocellular carcinoma was present in some 19, melanoma in roughly 15, renal cell carcinoma in 9 and head and neck cancer in 9. Intravenous ivuxolimab was administered to patients every 2 weeks at six dose levels: 0.01, 0.1, 0.3, 1.5, 3 and 10 mg/kg. What the study reported, not specific to this receptor: Partial responders in the 0.1-3.0 mg/kg groups had among the lowest normalized peripheral clonal expansion, especially among CD8+ T cells. Which antigens the clonally expanded peripheral T cells were specific for was not determined. At doses of 0.1 to 3.0 mg/kg, clonal expansion of both CD4+ and CD8+ T cells in blood was seen between baseline and week 6. Low levels of normalized T-cell clonal expansion were also seen in some patients who did not respond. After ivuxolimab, more expanded clones were found on average in CD8+ T cells than in CD4+ T cells.

Genomic DNA was extracted from sorted cells for sequencing of the TCRbeta CDR3 region. TCRbeta CDR3 regions were sequenced using the immunoSEQ Assay. TCRdb limited this immuneACCESS table to in-frame rearrangements with V and J called. A share of clones is missing; checked studies link under half to unresolved V genes, and the rest is unexplained. The sample table holds tens of thousands of clones, of which roughly four fifths were seen once. The top ten constitute less than 3.5% of the sample. For CDR1 and CDR2, the germline V gene lists SGHTA and FQGNSA. V ends up 5 bases short and J 7 bases short, with an unmatched junction base count of 16. Spanning cysteine to phenylalanine, the CDR3 consists of 17 amino acids. Only the CDR3 region is kept as DNA, spanning 51 bases read in frame from base 1. On this clone: Its target antigen remains unknown. Per-base qualities were not stored, and no clone one base away is much larger.

Patients with autoimmune disease history or receiving systemic immunosuppression were excluded from the trial. Peripheral blood for TCR sequencing was collected from all dose cohorts at baseline, on cycle 4 day 1, and on cycle 7 day 1. Samples were obtained from an open-label, multicenter, first-in-human phase I dose-escalation trial of ivuxolimab. Adults with locally advanced or metastatic melanoma, renal cell carcinoma, hepatocellular carcinoma or head and neck squamous cell carcinoma were enrolled in the trial. Before TCR sequencing, CD4+ T cells and CD8+ T cells from peripheral blood were sorted into separate populations.

The sequencing used CD4+ or CD8+ T cells sorted from blood, collected in a trial of the OX40 agonist ivuxolimab. Here the chain combines TRBV7-2 and TRBJ2-5; 10 bases in between match TRBD2. This clonotype originated in an adult with an advanced solid tumor such as melanoma, head and neck, liver or kidney cancer. At the DNA level, the sequence is TGTGCCAGCAGCCGAACTAGCGGGGAGGCCGGGAGGGGGACCCAGTACTTC. This yields the protein CASSRTSGEAGRGTQYF.